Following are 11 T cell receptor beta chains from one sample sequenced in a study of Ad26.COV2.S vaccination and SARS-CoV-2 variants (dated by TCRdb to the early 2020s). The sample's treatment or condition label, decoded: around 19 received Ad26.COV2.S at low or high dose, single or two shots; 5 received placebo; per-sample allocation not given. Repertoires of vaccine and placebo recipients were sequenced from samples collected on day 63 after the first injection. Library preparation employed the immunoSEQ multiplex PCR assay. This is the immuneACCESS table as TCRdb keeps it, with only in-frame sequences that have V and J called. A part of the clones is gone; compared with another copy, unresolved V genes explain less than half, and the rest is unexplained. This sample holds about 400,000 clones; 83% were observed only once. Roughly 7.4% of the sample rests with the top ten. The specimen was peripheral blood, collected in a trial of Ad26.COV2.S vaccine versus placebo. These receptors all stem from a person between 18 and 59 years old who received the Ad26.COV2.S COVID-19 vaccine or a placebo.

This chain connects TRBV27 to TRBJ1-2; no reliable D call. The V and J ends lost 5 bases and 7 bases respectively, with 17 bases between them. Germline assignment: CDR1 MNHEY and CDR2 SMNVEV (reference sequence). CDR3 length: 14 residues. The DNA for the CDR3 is TGTGCCAGCAGTCCGATGAGGACTCTACGTGGCTACACCTTC. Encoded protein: CASSPMRTLRGYTF.

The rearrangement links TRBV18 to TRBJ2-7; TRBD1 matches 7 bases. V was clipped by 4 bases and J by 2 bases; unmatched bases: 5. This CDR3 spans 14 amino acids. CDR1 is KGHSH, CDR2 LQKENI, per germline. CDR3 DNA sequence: TGTGCCAGCTCACTCTTAAGGGGGCCCTACGAGCAGTACTTC. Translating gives CASSLLRGPYEQYF.

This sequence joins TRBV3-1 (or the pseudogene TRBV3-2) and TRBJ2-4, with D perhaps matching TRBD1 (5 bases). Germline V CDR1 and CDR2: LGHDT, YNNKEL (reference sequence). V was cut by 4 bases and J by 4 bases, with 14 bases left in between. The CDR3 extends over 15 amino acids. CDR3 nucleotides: TGTGCCAGCAGCCCCCAGGGTTTTCCGAAAAACATTCAGTACTTC. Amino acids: CASSPQGFPKNIQYF.

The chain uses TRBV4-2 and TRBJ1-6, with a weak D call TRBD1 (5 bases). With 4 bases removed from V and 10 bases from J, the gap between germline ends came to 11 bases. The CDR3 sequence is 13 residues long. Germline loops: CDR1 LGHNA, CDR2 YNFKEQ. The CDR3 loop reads CASSRQTESPLHF. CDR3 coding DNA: TGTGCCAGCAGCCGACAGACGGAGTCACCCCTCCACTTT.

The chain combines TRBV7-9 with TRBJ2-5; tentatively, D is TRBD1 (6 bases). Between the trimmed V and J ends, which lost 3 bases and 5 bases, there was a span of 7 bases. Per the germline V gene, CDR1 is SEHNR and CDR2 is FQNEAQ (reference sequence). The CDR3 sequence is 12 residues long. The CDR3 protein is CASSFRGETQYF. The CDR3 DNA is TGTGCCAGCAGCTTTAGGGGGGAGACCCAGTACTTC.

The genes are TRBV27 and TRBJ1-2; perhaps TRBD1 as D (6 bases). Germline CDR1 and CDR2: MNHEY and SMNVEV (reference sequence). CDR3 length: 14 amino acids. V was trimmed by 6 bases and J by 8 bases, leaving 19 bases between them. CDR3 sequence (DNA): TGTGCCAGCAGCCTCCGGGACACCCGGAGCGGCTACACCTTC. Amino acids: CASSLRDTRSGYTF.

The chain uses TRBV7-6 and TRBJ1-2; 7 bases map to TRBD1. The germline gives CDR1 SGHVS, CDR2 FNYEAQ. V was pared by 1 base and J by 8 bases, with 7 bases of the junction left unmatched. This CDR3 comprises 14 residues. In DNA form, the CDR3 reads TGTGCCAGCAGCTTAGAGACAGGGACAAGAGGCTACACCTTC. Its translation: CASSLETGTRGYTF. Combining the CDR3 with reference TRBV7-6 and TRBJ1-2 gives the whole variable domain GAGVSQSPRYKVTKRGQDVALRCDPISGHVSLYWYRQALGQGPEFLTYFNYEAQQDKSGLPNDRFSAERPEGSISTLTIQRTEQRDSAMYRCASSLETGTRGYTFGSGTRLTVV.

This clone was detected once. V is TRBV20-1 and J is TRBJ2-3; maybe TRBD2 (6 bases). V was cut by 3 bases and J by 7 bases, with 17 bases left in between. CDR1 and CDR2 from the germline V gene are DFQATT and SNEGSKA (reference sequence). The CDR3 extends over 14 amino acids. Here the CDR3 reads CSASNNMGGYTQYF. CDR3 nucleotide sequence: TGCAGTGCTAGTAATAACATGGGGGGTTATACGCAGTATTTT.

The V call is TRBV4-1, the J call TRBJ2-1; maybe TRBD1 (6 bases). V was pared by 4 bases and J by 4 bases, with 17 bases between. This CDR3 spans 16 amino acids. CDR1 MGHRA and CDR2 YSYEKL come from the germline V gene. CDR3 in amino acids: CASSLNIRDTYNEQFF. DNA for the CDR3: TGCGCCAGCAGCCTAAATATCCGGGACACTTACAATGAGCAGTTCTTC.

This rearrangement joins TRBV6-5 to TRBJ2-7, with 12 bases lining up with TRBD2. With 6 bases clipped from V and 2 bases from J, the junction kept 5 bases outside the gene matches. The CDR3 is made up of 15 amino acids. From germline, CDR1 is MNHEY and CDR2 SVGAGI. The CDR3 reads CASSRTSGEPYEQYF. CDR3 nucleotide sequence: TGTGCCAGCAGCAGGACTAGCGGGGAGCCCTACGAGCAGTACTTC.

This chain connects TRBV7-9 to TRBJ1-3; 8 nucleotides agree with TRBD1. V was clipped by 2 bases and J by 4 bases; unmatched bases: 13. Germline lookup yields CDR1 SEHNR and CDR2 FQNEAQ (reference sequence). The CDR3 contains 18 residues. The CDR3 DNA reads TGTGCCAGCAGCTTATGGTCCTCAGGGGGCATACAGGGAAACACCATATATTTT. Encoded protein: CASSLWSSGGIQGNTIYF. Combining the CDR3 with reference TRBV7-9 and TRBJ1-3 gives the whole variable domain DTGVSQNPRHKITKRGQNVTFRCDPISEHNRLYWYRQTLGQGPEFLTYFQNEAQLEKSRLLSDRFSAERPKGSFSTLEIQRTEQGDSAMYLCASSLWSSGGIQGNTIYFGEGSWLTVV.